These T cell receptor beta chains were read from a single sample in a study of radiotherapy plus CTLA-4 blockade in lung cancer. Clones were sequenced by immunoSEQ multiplex PCR, and TCRdb holds only the in-frame ones, with some missing. Of 70,000 to 90,000 clones in the sample, under 85% were seen once. This sample comprised peripheral blood, obtained from a patient treated with radiotherapy plus ipilimumab. The receptor set was obtained from a human donor with non-small cell lung cancer who had stable disease on radiotherapy plus ipilimumab. CDR3s include the opening cysteine and the closing phenylalanine or tryptophan. D genes are given only for firm matches. The size field is filled for only some rows; it gives once, few, many or a size class.

D	V	J	size	CDR3	DNA
-	TRBV9	TRBJ2-7	-	CASSPTGLYEQYF	TGTGCCAGCAGCCCCACAGGGTTATACGAGCAGTACTTC
-	TRBV29-1	TRBJ2-7	-	CSVEPGGGYEQYF	TGCAGCGTTGAGCCCGGGGGAGGCTACGAGCAGTACTTC
-	TRBV18	TRBJ1-4	-	CASSPVRTATNEKLFF	TGTGCCAGCTCACCAGTACGGACCGCAACTAATGAAAAACTGTTTTTT
TRBD1	TRBV19	TRBJ2-5	-	CASSSPGQGETQYF	TGTGCCAGTAGTTCCCCGGGACAGGGTGAGACCCAGTACTTC
-	TRBV2	TRBJ2-7	once	CASSEAGPYEQYF	TGTGCCAGCAGTGAAGCGGGACCCTACGAGCAGTACTTC
-	TRBV6-6	TRBJ1-4	few	CASSRVGEREKLFF	TGTGCCAGCAGCCGCGTGGGGGAGCGTGAAAAACTGTTTTTT
-	TRBV27	TRBJ2-5	once	CASSNPSETQYF	TGTGCCAGCAGTAACCCCTCAGAGACCCAGTACTTC
TRBD1	TRBV4-1	TRBJ2-7	-	CASSYNPDREPYF	TGCGCCAGCAGCTATAACCCCGACAGGGAACCGTACTTC
-	TRBV6-5	TRBJ1-2	-	CASTLERDYGYTF	TGTGCCAGCACTCTCGAGCGAGATTATGGCTACACCTTC
-	TRBV11-2	TRBJ2-6	-	CASSVGAGANVLTF	TGTGCCAGCAGCGTGGGGGCTGGGGCCAACGTCCTGACTTTC
TRBD2	TRBV10-1	TRBJ2-1	-	CASSDSGTSKGNEQFF	TGCGCCAGCAGTGATTCCGGGACTAGCAAAGGAAATGAGCAGTTCTTC
-	TRBV5-4	TRBJ2-3	-	CASSLSRGGTTDTQYF	TGTGCCAGCAGCTTGTCTAGGGGGGGGACCACAGATACGCAGTATTTT
TRBD2	TRBV27	TRBJ2-7	once	CASSQHPTSGRPYEQYF	TGTGCCAGCAGTCAACACCCGACTAGCGGGAGACCCTACGAGCAGTACTTC
TRBD1	TRBV18	TRBJ1-4	once	CASSVTGGEEKLFF	TGTGCCAGCTCCGTAACAGGGGGCGAGGAAAAACTGTTTTTT
TRBD1	TRBV5-1	TRBJ2-7	-	CASSLNTGGRRALDEQYF	TGCGCCAGCAGCTTGAATACAGGGGGAAGGAGGGCCCTCGACGAGCAGTACTTC
-	TRBV27	TRBJ2-7	once	CASSPPGQVGNYEQYF	TGTGCCAGCAGCCCGCCGGGACAAGTGGGGAACTACGAGCAGTACTTC
-	TRBV19	TRBJ2-5	-	CASSTGPQETQYF	TGTGCCAGTAGTACAGGCCCTCAAGAGACCCAGTACTTC
TRBD2	TRBV28	TRBJ2-1	-	CASSNLAGGQNEQFF	TGTGCCAGCAGCAATCTAGCGGGGGGGCAGAATGAGCAGTTCTTC
TRBD1	TRBV27	TRBJ1-6	-	CASRTGGYNSPLHF	TGTGCCAGCAGGACAGGGGGTTATAATTCACCCCTCCACTTT
-	TRBV28	TRBJ2-1	-	CATRSGVAGHEQFF	TGTGCCACCAGGTCCGGAGTGGCGGGACATGAGCAGTTCTTC
TRBD1	TRBV7-9	TRBJ2-1	-	CASSPTGGAWNEQFF	TGTGCCAGCAGTCCAACAGGGGGCGCGTGGAATGAGCAGTTCTTC
TRBD2	TRBV11-2	TRBJ2-5	-	CASSSPTSDSYVETQYF	TGTGCCAGCAGCTCCCCCACTAGCGATAGTTATGTAGAGACCCAGTACTTC
-	TRBV28	TRBJ1-6	-	CASSENGGPLHF	TGTGCCAGCAGTGAAAACGGGGGACCCCTCCACTTT
-	TRBV30	TRBJ1-4	-	CAWSATGQFNEKLFF	TGTGCCTGGAGTGCTACCGGACAGTTTAATGAAAAACTGTTTTTT
-	TRBV30	TRBJ2-5	-	CAWSEGIAGTQYF	TGTGCCTGGAGTGAGGGGATAGCTGGGACCCAGTACTTC
-	TRBV30	TRBJ1-1	-	CAWSVSPLVTSNTEAFF	TGTGCCTGGAGTGTAAGCCCACTCGTAACTTCAAACACTGAAGCTTTCTTT
TRBD1	TRBV5-1	TRBJ1-1	-	CASSVAGTGNTEAFF	TGCGCCAGCAGCGTAGCCGGGACAGGGAACACTGAAGCTTTCTTT